This TCR beta chain emerged from a study of Graves' ophthalmopathy and Graves' hyperthyroidism. By frequency in the sample, this clonotype is medium-sized. The TCR beta CDR3 regions underwent amplification from RNA transcripts. Following a first-round RT-PCR that used HTBI primers, a second-round multiplex PCR was carried out. TCRdb recomputed calls from the multiplex PCR reads with MiXCR, one row per CDR3 protein. The table records about 480,000 distinct CDR3 sequences, approximately 15% of them present only once. The J segment lost 1 base and the V segment lost 7 bases, leaving 3 bases of the junction unmatched. The length of the CDR3 is 13 residues. The germline CDR1 and CDR2 sequences are SGHTA and FQGNSA.

Sequenced: blood. This TCR was recovered from a woman aged 30 to 39 with Graves' ophthalmopathy. The V and J genes are TRBV7-2 and TRBJ1-1; 7 bases agree with TRBD1. The CDR3 bases are TGTGCCAGCACTGGACAGGCGAACACTGAAGCTTTCTTT. Translated: CASTGQANTEAFF.